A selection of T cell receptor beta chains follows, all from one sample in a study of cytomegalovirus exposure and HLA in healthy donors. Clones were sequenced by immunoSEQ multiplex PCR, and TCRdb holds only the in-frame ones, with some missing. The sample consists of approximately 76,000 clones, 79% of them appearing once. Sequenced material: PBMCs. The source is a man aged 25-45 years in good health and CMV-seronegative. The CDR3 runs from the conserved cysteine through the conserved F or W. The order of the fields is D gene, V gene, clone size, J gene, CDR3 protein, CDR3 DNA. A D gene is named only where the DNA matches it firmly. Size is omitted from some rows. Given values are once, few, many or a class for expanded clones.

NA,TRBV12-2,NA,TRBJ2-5,CASRDGLAGGRGVYF,TGTGCAAGTCGCGATGGACTAGCGGGTGGTCGGGGTGTGTACTTC
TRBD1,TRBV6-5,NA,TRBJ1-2,CASSYASGTGHGGYTF,TGTGCCAGCAGTTACGCCTCGGGGACAGGGCATGGGGGCTACACCTTC
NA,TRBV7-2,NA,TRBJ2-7,CASSLVSRGEQYF,TGTGCCAGCAGCTTAGTTTCCAGGGGCGAGCAGTACTTC
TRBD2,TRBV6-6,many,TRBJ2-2,CASSPVAGWTGELFF,TGTGCCAGCAGTCCGGTAGCGGGCTGGACCGGGGAGCTGTTTTTT
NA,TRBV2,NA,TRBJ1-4,CASTETGWSEKLFF,TGTGCCAGCACCGAAACGGGGTGGAGTGAAAAACTGTTTTTT
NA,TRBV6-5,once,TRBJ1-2,CASLGRGVGSYGYTF,TGTGCCAGCCTTGGGAGGGGAGTAGGGAGCTATGGCTACACCTTC
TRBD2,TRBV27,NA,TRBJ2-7,CASSSTSGSYEQYF,TGTGCCAGCAGTTCCACTAGCGGCTCCTACGAGCAGTACTTC
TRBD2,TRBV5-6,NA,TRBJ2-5,CASSFRGGETQYF,TGTGCCAGCAGCTTCCGGGGAGGGGAGACCCAGTACTTC
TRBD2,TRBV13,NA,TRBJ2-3,CASSSGLAGSPDTQYF,TGTGCCAGCAGCTCGGGACTAGCGGGATCCCCAGATACGCAGTATTTT
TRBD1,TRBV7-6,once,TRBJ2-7,CASSLEPTGDYEQYF,TGTGCCAGCAGCTTAGAACCGACAGGGGATTACGAGCAGTACTTC
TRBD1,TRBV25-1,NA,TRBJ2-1,CASSFRQGAYNEQFF,TGTGCCAGCAGTTTCCGACAGGGGGCGTACAATGAGCAGTTCTTC
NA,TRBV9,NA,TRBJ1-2,CASSTDGSVAYGYTF,TGTGCCAGCAGCACCGACGGGTCGGTAGCCTATGGCTACACCTTC
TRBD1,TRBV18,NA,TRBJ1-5,CASSGQGREPQHF,TGTGCCAGCTCAGGACAGGGTCGGGAGCCCCAGCATTTT
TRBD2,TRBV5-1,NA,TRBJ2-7,CASSGGAGVAYEQYF,TGCGCCAGCAGCGGGGGAGCGGGAGTAGCCTACGAGCAGTACTTC
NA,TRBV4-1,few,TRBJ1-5,CASSQERTSLSNQPQHF,TGCGCCAGCAGCCAAGAAAGGACTTCTCTTAGCAATCAGCCCCAGCATTTT
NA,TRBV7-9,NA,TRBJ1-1,CASSLRGIGEAFF,TGTGCCAGCAGCTTAAGAGGGATAGGTGAAGCTTTCTTT
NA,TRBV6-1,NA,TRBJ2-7,CASSDSGYYEQYF,TGTGCCAGCAGTGACTCGGGTTACTACGAGCAGTACTTC
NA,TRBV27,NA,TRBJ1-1,CASSRGGGWNTEAFF,TGTGCCAGCAGTAGAGGTGGGGGCTGGAACACTGAAGCTTTCTTT
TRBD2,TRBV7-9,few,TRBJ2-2,CASSFGLAGYTGELFF,TGTGCCAGCAGCTTCGGACTAGCGGGGTACACCGGGGAGCTGTTTTTT
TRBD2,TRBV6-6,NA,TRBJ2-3,CASRDTGGPDTQYF,TGTGCCAGCAGAGACACGGGGGGGCCAGATACGCAGTATTTT
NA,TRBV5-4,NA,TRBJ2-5,CATRHQYEETQYF,TGTGCCACTCGTCACCAGTATGAAGAGACCCAGTACTTC
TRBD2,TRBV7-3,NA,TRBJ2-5,CASSSGGVETQYF,TGTGCCAGCAGCTCCGGGGGGGTAGAGACCCAGTACTTC
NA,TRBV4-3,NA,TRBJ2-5,CASSQGLTRETQYF,TGCGCCAGCAGCCAAGGCCTAACCCGAGAGACCCAGTACTTC
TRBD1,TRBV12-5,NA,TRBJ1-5,CASDLGQGLNQPQHF,TGTGCTAGTGACCTGGGACAGGGGCTCAATCAGCCCCAGCATTTT
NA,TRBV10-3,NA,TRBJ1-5,CAISESEGQPQHF,TGTGCCATCAGTGAGTCGGAGGGTCAGCCCCAGCATTTT
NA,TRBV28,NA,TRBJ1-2,CASSSWGTSEKLQRF,TGTGCCAGCAGTTCCTGGGGGACATCGGAAAAGTTGCAGCGCTTC
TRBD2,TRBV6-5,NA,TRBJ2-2,CASGGGTGELFF,TGTGCCAGCGGGGGGGGCACCGGGGAGCTGTTTTTT
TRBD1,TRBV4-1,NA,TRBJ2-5,CASSPGTGRFETQYF,TGCGCCAGCAGCCCCGGGACAGGGAGATTTGAGACCCAGTACTTC
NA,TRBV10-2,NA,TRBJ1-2,CASSESPQGSRYTF,TGCGCCAGCAGTGAGTCTCCCCAGGGAAGTCGCTACACCTTC
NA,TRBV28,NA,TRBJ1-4,CASSLRGRRLGEKLFF,TGTGCCAGCAGTTTACGGGGGAGGAGGTTGGGGGAAAAACTGTTTTTT
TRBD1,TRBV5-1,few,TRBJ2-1,CASTTGTGVDNEQFF,TGCGCCAGCACAACCGGGACAGGGGTGGACAATGAGCAGTTCTTC
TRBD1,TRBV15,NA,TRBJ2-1,CATSRASTGDQSYNEQFF,TGTGCCACCAGCAGAGCCAGCACAGGGGATCAATCCTACAATGAGCAGTTCTTC
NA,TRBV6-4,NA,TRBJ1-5,CASSEGAHQPQHF,TGTGCCAGCAGTGAGGGGGCGCATCAGCCCCAGCATTTT
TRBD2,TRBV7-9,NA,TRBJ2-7,CASSYEPPSGSPYEQYF,TGTGCCAGCAGCTACGAACCCCCTAGCGGGAGCCCCTACGAGCAGTACTTC
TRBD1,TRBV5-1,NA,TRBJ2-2,CASSTSSFSIGGSTGELFF,TGCGCCAGCAGCACCAGCAGCTTCTCAATAGGGGGCAGCACCGGGGAGCTGTTTTTT
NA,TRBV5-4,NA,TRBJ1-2,CASSLSGGGYGYTF,TGTGCCAGCAGCCTCAGTGGGGGGGGCTATGGCTACACCTTC
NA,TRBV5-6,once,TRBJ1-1,CASSREGGEAFF,TGTGCCAGCAGTCGGGAGGGGGGTGAAGCTTTCTTT
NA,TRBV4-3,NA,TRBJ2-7,CASSQEWGTLGPYEQYF,TGCGCCAGCAGCCAAGAATGGGGGACTCTGGGCCCGTACGAGCAGTACTTC
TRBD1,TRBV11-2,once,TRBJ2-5,CASSLARQGETQYF,TGTGCCAGCAGCTTAGCCCGACAGGGAGAGACCCAGTACTTC
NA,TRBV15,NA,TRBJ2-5,CATSRSGEAAWETQYF,TGTGCCACCAGTAGAAGCGGAGAAGCGGCGTGGGAGACCCAGTACTTC
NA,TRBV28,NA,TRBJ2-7,CASSLLSWGRVDEQYF,TGTGCCAGCAGTTTACTCTCGTGGGGCAGGGTGGACGAGCAGTACTTC
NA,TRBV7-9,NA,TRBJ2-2,CASSLTGRTGELFF,TGTGCCAGCAGCTTAACAGGGCGAACCGGGGAGCTGTTTTTT
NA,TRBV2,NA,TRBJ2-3,CASSEEATPRDTQYF,TGTGCCAGCAGTGAAGAGGCGACTCCGAGAGATACGCAGTATTTT
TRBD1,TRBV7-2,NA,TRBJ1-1,CASSSGQGGEAFF,TGTGCCAGCAGCTCCGGACAGGGCGGTGAAGCTTTCTTT
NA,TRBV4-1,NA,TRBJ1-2,CASSQPTGTNYGYTF,TGCGCCAGCAGCCAACCCACAGGGACAAACTATGGCTACACCTTC
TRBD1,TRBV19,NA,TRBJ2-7,CASSRGTGNTYEQYF,TGTGCCAGTAGCCGAGGGACAGGGAACACCTACGAGCAGTACTTC
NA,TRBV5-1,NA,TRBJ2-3,CASSQNTGRADTQYF,TGCGCCAGCAGCCAGAATACAGGGCGCGCAGATACGCAGTATTTT
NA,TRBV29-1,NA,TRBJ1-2,CSVEDRVGYTF,TGCAGCGTTGAAGATAGAGTTGGCTACACCTTC
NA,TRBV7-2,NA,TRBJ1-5,CASSISQGTRQPQHF,TGTGCCAGCAGCATTTCACAGGGCACGCGTCAGCCCCAGCATTTT
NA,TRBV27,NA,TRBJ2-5,CASKELGGGEQYF,TGTGCCAGCAAAGAGTTGGGTGGCGGGGAGCAGTACTTC
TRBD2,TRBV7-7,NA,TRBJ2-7,CASSLREGTPYEQYF,TGTGCTAGCAGCTTAAGGGAGGGAACTCCCTACGAGCAGTACTTC
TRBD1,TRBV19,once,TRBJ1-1,CASHRGLAEAFF,TGTGCCAGTCACAGGGGGCTCGCTGAAGCTTTCTTT
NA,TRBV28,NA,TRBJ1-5,CASSLARAGQPQHF,TGTGCCAGCAGTTTAGCGAGGGCGGGTCAGCCCCAGCATTTT
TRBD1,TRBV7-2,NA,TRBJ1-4,CASSKQGAVNEKLFF,TGTGCCAGCAGCAAGCAGGGGGCTGTTAATGAAAAACTGTTTTTT
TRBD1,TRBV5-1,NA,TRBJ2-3,CASSPTQGNPYTDTQYF,TGCGCCAGCAGCCCGACACAGGGGAACCCCTACACAGATACGCAGTATTTT
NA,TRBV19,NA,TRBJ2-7,CASSRGGSSYEQYF,TGTGCCAGTAGTCGTGGGGGGAGCTCCTACGAGCAGTACTTC
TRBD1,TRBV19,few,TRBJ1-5,CASRLSETGSNQPQHF,TGTGCCAGTAGACTATCTGAGACAGGGAGCAATCAGCCCCAGCATTTT
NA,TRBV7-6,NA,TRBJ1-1,CASSSFSGGNTEAFF,TGTGCCAGCAGCTCATTCTCGGGGGGGAACACTGAAGCTTTCTTT